This entry lists 17 T cell receptor beta chains sequenced from one sample in a study of response to subunit inactivated influenza vaccine. TCRdb processed the RT-PCR reads anew with MiXCR; each CDR3 protein has one entry. The sample records more than 200,000 distinct CDR3 sequences, more than 10% being singletons. The sample was non-naive T cells sorted from PBMCs, taken 14 to 15 days before vaccination. The source of these receptors is a middle-aged man who received an inactivated influenza vaccine.

This clonotype has just a few counts. The rearrangement links TRBV4-3 to TRBJ2-7, with TRBD1 matching 8 bases. V shed 1 base and J 6 bases; nucleotides not matched to a gene: 5. The CDR3 is made up of 14 amino acids. Germline V gives CDR1 LGHNA, CDR2 YSLEER. The CDR3 sequence is CASSQGQGSFEQYF. The CDR3 DNA reads as TGCGCCAGCAGCCAAGGACAGGGGTCTTTCGAGCAGTACTTC.

This clonotype was counted many times. V and J are TRBV11-2 and TRBJ2-1; 12 nucleotides agree with TRBD2. Germline loops: CDR1 SGHAT, CDR2 FQNNGV. After removal of 5 bases from V and 7 bases from J, the junction contained 9 bases not matched to a gene. CDR3 size: 16 residues. The CDR3 DNA reads as TGTGCCAGCAGCCTCCAACTAGCGGGAGGTAGGAATGAGCAGTTCTTC. Translation: CASSLQLAGGRNEQFF.

The V and J genes are TRBV5-1 and TRBJ1-2; 8 bases fit TRBD1. CDR1 SGHRS and CDR2 YFSETQ come from the germline V gene. V lost 2 bases and J lost 1; bases outside the gene matches: 4. The CDR3 length is 15 residues. CDR3 nucleotides: TGCGCCAGCAGCTTCGGACAGGGAGGTAACTATGGCTACACCTTC. It is translated as CASSFGQGGNYGYTF.

The chain combines TRBV6-1 with TRBJ1-5, with D possibly being TRBD1 (5 bases). V lost 5 bases and J 6 bases, leaving 17 bases between the germline ends. The CDR3 covers 15 residues. From germline, CDR1 is MNHNS and CDR2 SASEGT. DNA for the CDR3: TGTGCCAGCAGTACCCAGGGTGGCGGGGGTCAGCCCCAGCATTTT. Its protein is CASSTQGGGGQPQHF.

This chain links TRBV15 with TRBJ2-3; a possible D gene is TRBD2 (7 bases). Germline V gene sequence: CDR1 LNHNV, CDR2 YYDKDF (reference sequence). The CDR3 is 14 amino acids. V was pared by 5 bases and J by 4 bases, with 13 bases between. The CDR3 spells CATSARGGSDTQYF. The CDR3 coding sequence is TGTGCCACCAGCGCGAGGGGGGGTTCAGATACGCAGTATTTT.

This clonotype was observed a few times. The V call is TRBV20-1, the J call TRBJ2-1, with unresolved D. Trimming cost V 0 bases and J 2 bases, with 8 bases left between them. This CDR3 has 14 amino acids. Germline-derived CDR1 and CDR2 are DFQATT and SNEGSKA (reference sequence). CDR3 nucleotides: TGCAGTGCTAGAGACCAAATAACCTACAATGAGCAGTTCTTC. Residues: CSARDQITYNEQFF.

The V and J genes are TRBV7-2 and TRBJ2-2; tentatively, D is TRBD1 (5 bases). Trimming removed 3 bases at V and 0 bases at J, with 14 bases between. There are 17 residues in the CDR3. The germline CDR1 and CDR2 sequences are SGHTA and FQGNSA. CDR3 bases: TGTGCCAGCAGCTTGTCCATGTACAGGACGAACACCGGGGAGCTGTTTTTT. It translates to CASSLSMYRTNTGELFF.

This clonotype was counted many times. The chain uses TRBV5-1 and TRBJ2-5, with D unresolved. This CDR3 is 14 amino acids long. Germline V gene data show CDR1 as SGHRS and CDR2 as YFSETQ. Trimming took 0 bases from V and 2 from J, leaving 8 bases between them. The CDR3 DNA follows: TGCGCCAGCAGCTTGGTAGGGCAACAAGAGACCCAGTACTTC. Translated, it gives CASSLVGQQETQYF. Drawing the rest from reference TRBV5-1 and TRBJ2-5, the complete variable domain is KAGVTQTPRYLIKTRGQQVTLSCSPISGHRSVSWYQQTPGQGLQFLFEYFSETQRNKGNFPGRFSGRQFSNSRSEMNVSTLELGDSALYLCASSLVGQQETQYFGPGTRLLVL.

This clonotype was counted ten times or more. V usage is TRBV12-3 or TRBV12-4 and J usage is TRBJ2-1; TRBD1 matches 10 bases. The CDR3 extends over 16 amino acids. V lost 2 bases, J lost 6 bases, and 7 bases stayed unmatched. The chain's CDR3 is CASSLMGTGDRNEQFF. The CDR3, as DNA: TGTGCCAGCAGTTTAATGGGGACAGGGGACCGCAATGAGCAGTTCTTC.

This clonotype was recorded a few times. The V gene is TRBV18, the J gene TRBJ2-7; TRBD1 matches at 7 bases. Germline V lookup: CDR1 KGHSH, CDR2 LQKENI. This CDR3 comprises 14 residues. Trimming took 3 bases from V and 3 from J; bases not matched to a gene: 5. CDR3 residues: CASSPVGQNYEQYF. The CDR3 nucleotides are TGTGCCAGCTCACCGGTGGGACAGAACTACGAGCAGTACTTC.

This clonotype occurred many times. CDR3 sequence: CASHDSSYNEQFF. In nucleotides, the CDR3 is TGTGCCAGCCACGACAGTTCCTACAATGAGCAGTTCTTC. V is TRBV7-9 and J is TRBJ2-1; D is possibly TRBD1 (5 bases). This CDR3 spans 13 amino acids. Germline V CDR1 and CDR2: SEHNR, FQNEAQ (reference sequence). V shed 8 bases and J shed 1 base, with 9 bases lying between them.

The chain has TRBV3-1 and TRBJ2-5, with D possibly matching TRBD2 (6 bases). V was shortened by 1 base and J by 5 bases, with 11 bases between the two germline ends. This CDR3 has 14 residues. The germline CDR1 and CDR2 sequences are LGHDT and YNNKEL (reference sequence). The CDR3 region has the DNA TGTGCCAGCAGCCAAGCGGGAGCCCAGGAGACCCAGTACTTC. Translated, it gives CASSQAGAQETQYF.

This clonotype was observed at least ten times. This rearrangement joins TRBV28 to TRBJ1-4, with 7 bases lining up with TRBD1. The V segment lost 6 bases and the J segment 4 bases; nucleotides outside the gene matches: 2. The CDR3 has 13 amino acids. Germline loops: CDR1 MDHEN, CDR2 SYDVKM. This CDR3 reads CASSRDSNEKLFF. CDR3 in DNA: TGTGCCAGCAGCCGGGACAGTAATGAAAAACTGTTTTTT.

This clonotype was detected ten times or more. The chain carries TRBV29-1 and TRBJ2-5; 10 nucleotides align to TRBD2. The V gene end was trimmed by 4 bases and the J gene end by 5 bases; junction bases not matched to a gene: 10. The CDR3 spans 15 residues. CDR1 and CDR2 (germline): SQVTM, ANQGSEA. The CDR3 loop is CSVGYLAGDGETQYF. The CDR3 region has the DNA TGCAGCGTTGGATATCTAGCGGGAGATGGTGAGACCCAGTACTTC.

V usage is TRBV20-1 and J usage is TRBJ2-1; 9 bases agree with TRBD2. V shed 2 bases, J shed 6 bases, and the junction held 5 bases outside the gene matches. CDR1 and CDR2 (germline): DFQATT, SNEGSKA (reference sequence). The CDR3 extends over 14 amino acids. The CDR3 protein is CSARWVAGVNEQFF. The CDR3 DNA follows: TGCAGTGCTAGATGGGTAGCGGGAGTCAATGAGCAGTTCTTC.

The CDR3 loop reads CATSDPWTGSFNQPQHF. In DNA, the CDR3 is TGTGCCACCAGTGACCCCTGGACAGGCTCTTTTAATCAGCCCCAGCATTTT. The chain recombines TRBV24-1 with TRBJ1-5; TRBD1 agrees at 7 bases. From germline, CDR1 is KGHDR and CDR2 SFDVKD. J gave up 4 bases and V 4 bases, and 12 bases lay outside the gene matches. The CDR3 totals 17 residues.

The gene calls are TRBV20-1 and TRBJ2-1; D not resolved. CDR3 length equals 10 residues. Germline loops: CDR1 DFQATT, CDR2 SNEGSKA (reference sequence). V gave up 6 bases and J gave up 10 bases, with 10 bases separating them. The CDR3 DNA reads TGCAGTGCAACTTACGGGGAGCAGTTCTTC. Encoded protein: CSATYGEQFF.